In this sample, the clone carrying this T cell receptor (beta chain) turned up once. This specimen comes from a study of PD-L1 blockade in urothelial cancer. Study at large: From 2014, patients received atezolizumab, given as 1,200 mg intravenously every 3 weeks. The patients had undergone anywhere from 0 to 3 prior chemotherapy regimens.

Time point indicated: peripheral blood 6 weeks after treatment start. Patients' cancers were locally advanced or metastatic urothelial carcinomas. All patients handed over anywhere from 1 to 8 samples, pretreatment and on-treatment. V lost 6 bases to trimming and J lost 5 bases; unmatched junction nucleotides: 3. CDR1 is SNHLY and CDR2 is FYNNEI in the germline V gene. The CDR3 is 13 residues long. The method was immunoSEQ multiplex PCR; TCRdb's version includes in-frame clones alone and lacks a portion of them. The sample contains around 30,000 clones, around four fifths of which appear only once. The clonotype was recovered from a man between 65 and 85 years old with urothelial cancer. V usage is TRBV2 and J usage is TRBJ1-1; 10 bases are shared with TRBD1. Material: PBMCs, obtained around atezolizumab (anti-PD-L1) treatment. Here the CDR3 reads CASRGTGDTEAFF. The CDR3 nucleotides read TGTGCCAGCAGAGGGACAGGGGATACTGAAGCTTTCTTT. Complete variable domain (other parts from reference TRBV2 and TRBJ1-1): EPEVTQTPSHQVTQMGQEVILRCVPISNHLYFYWYRQILGQKVEFLVSFYNNEISEKSEIFDDQFSVERPDGSNFTLKIRSTKLEDSAMYFCASRGTGDTEAFFGQGTRLTVV.